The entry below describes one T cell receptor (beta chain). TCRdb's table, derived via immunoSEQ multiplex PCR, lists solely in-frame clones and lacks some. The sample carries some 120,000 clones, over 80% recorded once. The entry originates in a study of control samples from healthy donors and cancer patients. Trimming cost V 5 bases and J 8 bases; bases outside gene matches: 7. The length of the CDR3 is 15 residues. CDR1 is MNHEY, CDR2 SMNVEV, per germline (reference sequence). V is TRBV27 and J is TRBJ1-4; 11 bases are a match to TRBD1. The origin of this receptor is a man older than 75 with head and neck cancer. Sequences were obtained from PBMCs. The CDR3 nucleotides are TGTGCCAGCAGTGACAGGGACAGGGGGTACGAAAAACTGTTTTTT. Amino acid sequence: CASSDRDRGYEKLFF.